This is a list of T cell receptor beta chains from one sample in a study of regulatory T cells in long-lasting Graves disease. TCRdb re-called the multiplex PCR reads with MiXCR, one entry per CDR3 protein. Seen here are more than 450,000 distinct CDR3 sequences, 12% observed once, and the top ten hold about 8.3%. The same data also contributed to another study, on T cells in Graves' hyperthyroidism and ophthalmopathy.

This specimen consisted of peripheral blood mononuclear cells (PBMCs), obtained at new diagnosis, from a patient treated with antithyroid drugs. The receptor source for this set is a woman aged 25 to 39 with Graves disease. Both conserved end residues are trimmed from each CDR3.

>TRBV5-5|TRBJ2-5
ASSFGYGGGRNQETQY
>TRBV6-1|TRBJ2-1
ASVSGLAGDNEQF
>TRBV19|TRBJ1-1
ASSIPSWSEAF
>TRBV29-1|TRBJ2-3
SVARDTTTDTQY
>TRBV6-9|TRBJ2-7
ASSYEFCWGDQGCSYEQY
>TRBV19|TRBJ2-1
ASSLAGGSEQF
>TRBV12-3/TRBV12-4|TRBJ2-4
ASSPGQILAKNIQY
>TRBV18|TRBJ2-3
ASSTRGSTDTQY
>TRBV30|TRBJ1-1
AWTGRRETEAF
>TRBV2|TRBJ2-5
ASSTGYQETQY
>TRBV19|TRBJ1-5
ASSLLSYSNQPQH
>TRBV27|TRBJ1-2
ASSFGTGGAFNDGYT
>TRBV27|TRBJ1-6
ASSLLLPNSPLH
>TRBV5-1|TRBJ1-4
ASSLGQTDNEKLF
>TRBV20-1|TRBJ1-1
SAIILDRGGTEAF
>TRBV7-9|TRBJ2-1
ASSITRLAGTDNEQF
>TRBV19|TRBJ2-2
ASSTLSTITGELF
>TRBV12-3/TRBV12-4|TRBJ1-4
ASSLGGDVRLGELF
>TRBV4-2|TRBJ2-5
ASSQVNDREVETQY
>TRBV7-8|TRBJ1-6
ASSIRGRLNSPLH
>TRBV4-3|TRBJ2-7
ASSQGRTGDSYEQY
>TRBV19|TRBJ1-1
ASSMVRVAPKGAF
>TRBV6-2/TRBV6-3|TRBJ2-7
ASRDGTGKLYEQY